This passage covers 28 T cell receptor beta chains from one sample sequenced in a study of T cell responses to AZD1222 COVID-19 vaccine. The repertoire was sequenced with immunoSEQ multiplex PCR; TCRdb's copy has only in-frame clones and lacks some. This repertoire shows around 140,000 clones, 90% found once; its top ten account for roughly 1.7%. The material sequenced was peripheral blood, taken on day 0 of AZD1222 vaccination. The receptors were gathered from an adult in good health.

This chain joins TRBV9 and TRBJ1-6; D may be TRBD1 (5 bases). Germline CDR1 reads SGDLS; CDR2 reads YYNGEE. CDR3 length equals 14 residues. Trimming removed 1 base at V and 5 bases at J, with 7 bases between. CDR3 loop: CASSVQGDNSPLHF. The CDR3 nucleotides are TGTGCCAGCAGCGTACAGGGAGATAATTCACCCCTCCACTTT.

The CDR3 DNA sequence: TGCAGCGTTGTGACTAAAGACGTTACGCAGTATTTT. It yields the protein CSVVTKDVTQYF. The chain has TRBV29-1 and TRBJ2-3; possible D gene TRBD2, 5 bases. CDR1 and CDR2 from the germline V gene are SQVTM and ANQGSEA. V was shortened by 4 bases and J by 8 bases, with 13 bases between the two germline ends. The CDR3 loop spans 12 amino acids.

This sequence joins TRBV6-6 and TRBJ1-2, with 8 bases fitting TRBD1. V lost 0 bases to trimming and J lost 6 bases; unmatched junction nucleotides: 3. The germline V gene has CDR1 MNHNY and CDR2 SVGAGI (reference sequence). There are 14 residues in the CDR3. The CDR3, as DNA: TGTGCCAGCAGTTACTCCCAGGGGGCGAATGGCTACACCTTC. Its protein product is CASSYSQGANGYTF.

CDR3 protein: CASSPLREKNSYEQYF. The CDR3 bases are TGTGCCAGCTCACCACTCAGGGAGAAGAACTCCTACGAGCAGTACTTC. The V gene is TRBV18, the J gene TRBJ2-7; D tentatively fits TRBD1 or TRBD2 (5 bases each). V was pared by 1 base and J by 0 bases, with 13 bases between. CDR1 KGHSH and CDR2 LQKENI come from the germline V gene. This CDR3 region has 16 residues.

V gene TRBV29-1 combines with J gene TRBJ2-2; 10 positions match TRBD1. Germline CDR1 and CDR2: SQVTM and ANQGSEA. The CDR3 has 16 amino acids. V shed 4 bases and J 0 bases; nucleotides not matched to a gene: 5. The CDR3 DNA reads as TGCAGCGTTGTGCGGACAGGGGGGCCGAACACCGGGGAGCTGTTTTTT. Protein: CSVVRTGGPNTGELFF.

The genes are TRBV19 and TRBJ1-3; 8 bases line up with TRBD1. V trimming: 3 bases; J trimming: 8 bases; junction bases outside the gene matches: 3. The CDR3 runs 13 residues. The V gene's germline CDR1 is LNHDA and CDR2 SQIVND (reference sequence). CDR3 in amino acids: CASSIARGHTIYF. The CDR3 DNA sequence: TGTGCCAGTAGTATCGCCAGGGGGCACACCATATATTTT.

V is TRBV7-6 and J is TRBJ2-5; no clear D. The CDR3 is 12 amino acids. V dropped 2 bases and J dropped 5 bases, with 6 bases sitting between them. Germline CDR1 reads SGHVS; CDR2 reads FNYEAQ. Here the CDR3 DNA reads TGTGCCAGCAGCTTATCCCGGGAGACCCAGTACTTC. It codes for CASSLSRETQYF.

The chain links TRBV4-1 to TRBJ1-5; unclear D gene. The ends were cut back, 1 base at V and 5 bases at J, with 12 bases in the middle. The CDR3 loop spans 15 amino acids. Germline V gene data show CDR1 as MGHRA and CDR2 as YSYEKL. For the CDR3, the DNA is TGCGCCAGCAGCCAAGTCGTGGAGCTTTATCAGCCCCAGCATTTT. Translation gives CASSQVVELYQPQHF.

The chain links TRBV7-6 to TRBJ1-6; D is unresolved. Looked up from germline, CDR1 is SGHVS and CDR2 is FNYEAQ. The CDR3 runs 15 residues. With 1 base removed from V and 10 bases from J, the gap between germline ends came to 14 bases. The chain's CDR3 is CASSLGPVSGSPLHF. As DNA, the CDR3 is TGTGCCAGCAGCTTAGGACCTGTCAGTGGGTCACCCCTCCACTTT.

The CDR3 sequence is CAINLALSYEQYF. The CDR3 coding sequence is TGTGCCATCAACCTAGCGCTCTCCTACGAGCAGTACTTC. The chain carries TRBV10-3 and TRBJ2-7; D perhaps matches TRBD2 (6 bases). Germline values: CDR1 ENHRY, CDR2 SYGVKD. There are 13 residues in the CDR3. Trimming pared 7 bases from V and 0 bases from J, leaving 10 bases between.

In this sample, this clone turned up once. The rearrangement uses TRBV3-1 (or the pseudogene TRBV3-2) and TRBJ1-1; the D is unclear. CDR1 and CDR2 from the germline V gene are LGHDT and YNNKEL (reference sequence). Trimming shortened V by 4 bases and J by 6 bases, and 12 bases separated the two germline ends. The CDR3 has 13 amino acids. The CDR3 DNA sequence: TGTGCCAGCAGCCCTTCGGGGATGCCTGAAGCTTTCTTT. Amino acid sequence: CASSPSGMPEAFF.

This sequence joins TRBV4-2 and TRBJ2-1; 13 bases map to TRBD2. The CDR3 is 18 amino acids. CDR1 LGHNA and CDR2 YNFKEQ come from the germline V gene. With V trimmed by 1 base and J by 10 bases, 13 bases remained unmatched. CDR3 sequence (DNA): TGTGCCAGCAGCCAAGCCGGACTAGCGGGGGTGTACAATGTAGAGCAGTTCTTC. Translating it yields CASSQAGLAGVYNVEQFF.

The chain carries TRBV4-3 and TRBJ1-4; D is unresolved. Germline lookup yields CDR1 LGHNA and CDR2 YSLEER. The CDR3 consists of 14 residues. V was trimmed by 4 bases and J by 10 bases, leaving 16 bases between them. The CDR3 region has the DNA TGCGCCAGCAGCCTTGGAGGATTGGTGGGAAAACTGTTTTTT. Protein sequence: CASSLGGLVGKLFF.

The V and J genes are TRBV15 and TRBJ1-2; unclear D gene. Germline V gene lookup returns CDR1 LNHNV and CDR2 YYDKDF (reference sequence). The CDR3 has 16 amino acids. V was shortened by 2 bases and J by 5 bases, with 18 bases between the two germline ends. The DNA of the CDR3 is TGTGCCACCAGCAGATCACCATTACAGAGCCGGTATGGCTACACCTTC. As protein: CATSRSPLQSRYGYTF.

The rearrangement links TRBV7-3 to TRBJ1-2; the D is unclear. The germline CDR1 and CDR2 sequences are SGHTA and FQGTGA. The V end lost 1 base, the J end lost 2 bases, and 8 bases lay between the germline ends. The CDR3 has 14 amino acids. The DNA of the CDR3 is TGTGCCAGCAGCTTAAGTGCCTCAAACTATGGCTACACCTTC. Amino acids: CASSLSASNYGYTF.

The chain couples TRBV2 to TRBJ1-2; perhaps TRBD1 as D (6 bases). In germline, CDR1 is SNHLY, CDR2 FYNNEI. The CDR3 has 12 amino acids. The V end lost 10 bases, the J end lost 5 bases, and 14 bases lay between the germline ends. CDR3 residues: CATRWGAYGYTF. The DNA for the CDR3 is TGTGCCACCCGGTGGGGGGCTTATGGCTACACCTTC.

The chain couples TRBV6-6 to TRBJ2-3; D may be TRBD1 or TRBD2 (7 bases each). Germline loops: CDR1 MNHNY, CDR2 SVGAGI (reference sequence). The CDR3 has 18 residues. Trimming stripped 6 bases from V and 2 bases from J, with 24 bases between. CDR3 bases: TGTGCCAGCAGGCGAACAGGGGCCGGGACTACCCTCACAGATACGCAGTATTTT. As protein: CASRRTGAGTTLTDTQYF.

Here the CDR3 DNA reads TGTGCCAGCAGCTTAGGCCCGGGATACTCTGGAAACACCATATATTTT. The encoded protein is CASSLGPGYSGNTIYF. This sequence joins TRBV7-2 and TRBJ1-3; no clear D gene. Trimming removed 1 base from V and 0 bases from J, with 10 bases in between. In germline, CDR1 is SGHTA, CDR2 FQGNSA. The CDR3 has 16 amino acids.

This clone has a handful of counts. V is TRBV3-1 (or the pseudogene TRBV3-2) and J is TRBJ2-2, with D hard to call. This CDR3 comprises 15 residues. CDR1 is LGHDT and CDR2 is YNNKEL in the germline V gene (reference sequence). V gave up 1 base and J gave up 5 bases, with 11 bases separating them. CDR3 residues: CASSQVVLVTGELFF. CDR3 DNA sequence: TGTGCCAGCAGCCAAGTCGTCCTCGTGACCGGGGAGCTGTTTTTT.

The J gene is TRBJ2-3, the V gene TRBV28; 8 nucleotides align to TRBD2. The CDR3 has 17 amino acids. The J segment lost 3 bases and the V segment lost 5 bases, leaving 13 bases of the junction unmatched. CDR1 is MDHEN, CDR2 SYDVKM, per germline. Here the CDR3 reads CASSPDGRAESTDTQYF. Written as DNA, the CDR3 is TGTGCCAGCAGTCCCGACGGGAGGGCCGAATCAACAGATACGCAGTATTTT.

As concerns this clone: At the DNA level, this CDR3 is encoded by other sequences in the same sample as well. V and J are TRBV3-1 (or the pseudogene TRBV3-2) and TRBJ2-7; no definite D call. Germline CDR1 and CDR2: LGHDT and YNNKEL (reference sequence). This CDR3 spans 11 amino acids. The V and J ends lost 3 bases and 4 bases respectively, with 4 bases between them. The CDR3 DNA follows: TGTGCCAGCAGCCACTCTTACGAGCAGTACTTC. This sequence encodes CASSHSYEQYF.

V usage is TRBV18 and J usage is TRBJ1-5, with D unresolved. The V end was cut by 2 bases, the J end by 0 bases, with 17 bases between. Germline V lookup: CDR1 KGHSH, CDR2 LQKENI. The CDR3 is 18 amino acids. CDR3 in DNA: TGTGCCAGCTCACCAAGGAGTACCGCTTTAGATAGCAATCAGCCCCAGCATTTT. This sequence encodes CASSPRSTALDSNQPQHF.

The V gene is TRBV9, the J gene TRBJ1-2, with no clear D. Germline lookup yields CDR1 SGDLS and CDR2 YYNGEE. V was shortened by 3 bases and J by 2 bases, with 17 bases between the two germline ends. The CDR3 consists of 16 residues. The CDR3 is CASSGETGYTNYGYTF. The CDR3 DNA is TGTGCCAGCAGCGGAGAAACCGGATACACCAACTATGGCTACACCTTC.

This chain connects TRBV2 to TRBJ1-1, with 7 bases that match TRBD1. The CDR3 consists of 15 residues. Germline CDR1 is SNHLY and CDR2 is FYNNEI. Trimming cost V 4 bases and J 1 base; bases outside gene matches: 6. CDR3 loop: CASSVSRTGNTEAFF. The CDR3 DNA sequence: TGTGCCAGCAGTGTTAGCAGGACAGGGAACACTGAAGCTTTCTTT.

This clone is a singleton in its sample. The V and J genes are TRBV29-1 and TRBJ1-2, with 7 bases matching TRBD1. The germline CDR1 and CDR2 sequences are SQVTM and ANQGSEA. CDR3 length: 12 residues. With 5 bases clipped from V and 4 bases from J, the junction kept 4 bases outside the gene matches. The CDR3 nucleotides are TGCAGCGTTCACGGACAGGCCTATGGCTACACCTTC. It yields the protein CSVHGQAYGYTF. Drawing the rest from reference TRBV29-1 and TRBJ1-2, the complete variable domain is SAVISQKPSRDICQRGTSLTIQCQVDSQVTMMFWYRQQPGQSLTLIATANQGSEATYESGFVIDKFPISRPNLTFSTLTVSNMSPEDSSIYLCSVHGQAYGYTFGSGTRLTVV.

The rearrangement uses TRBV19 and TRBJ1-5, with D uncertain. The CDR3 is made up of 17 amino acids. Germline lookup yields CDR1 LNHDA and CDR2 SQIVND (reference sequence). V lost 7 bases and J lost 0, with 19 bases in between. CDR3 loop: CASTGDRWALSNQPQHF. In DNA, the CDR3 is TGTGCCAGTACCGGGGATCGGTGGGCACTTAGCAATCAGCCCCAGCATTTT.

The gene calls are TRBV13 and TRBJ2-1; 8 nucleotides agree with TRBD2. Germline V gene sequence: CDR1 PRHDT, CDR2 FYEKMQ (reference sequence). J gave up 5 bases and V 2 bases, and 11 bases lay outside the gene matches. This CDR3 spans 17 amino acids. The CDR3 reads CASSLITGGPRNNEQFF. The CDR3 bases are TGTGCCAGCAGCTTAATAACGGGAGGGCCGAGAAACAATGAGCAGTTCTTC.

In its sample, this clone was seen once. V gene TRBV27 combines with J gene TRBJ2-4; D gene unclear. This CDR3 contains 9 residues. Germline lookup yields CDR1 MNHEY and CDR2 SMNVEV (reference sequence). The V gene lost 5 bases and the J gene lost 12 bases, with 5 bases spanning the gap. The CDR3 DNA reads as TGTGCCAGCAGTGTCGGTCAGTACTTC. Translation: CASSVGQYF.